The T cell receptor (beta chain) under discussion was sequenced for a study of identifying expanded T cells in peripheral blood. Trimming removed 0 bases from V and 6 bases from J, with 12 bases in between. The CDR3 is 15 amino acids. Germline V gives CDR1 MNHNS, CDR2 SASEGT. Study outcomes and limitations: Clone count variance between roughly 2-week samples rose with total template count.

Measured with immunoSEQ multiplex PCR; TCRdb has only the in-frame clones, and not every one. The sample carries 75,000 to 90,000 clones, 80% to 90% recorded once. To note about this clone: The antigen remains undetermined.

No infections or other immune events were documented during collection. The sequence derives from a person between 18 and 70 years old in good health. The chain couples TRBV6-1 to TRBJ1-5; perhaps TRBD1 as D (6 bases). Sequenced material: blood. The CDR3 here is CASSEAYRVGQPQHF. DNA of the CDR3: TGTGCCAGCAGTGAAGCGTACAGGGTCGGTCAGCCCCAGCATTTT.